The following is a T cell receptor (beta chain) sequence with its context. The antigen remains unidentified. CDR1 MDHEN and CDR2 SYDVKM come from the germline V gene. This CDR3 spans 15 amino acids. Trimming cost V 2 bases and J 0 bases, with 7 bases left between them. This sample was included in a study of radiotherapy plus CTLA-4 blockade in lung cancer. Study-wide results and caveats: Early blood T cell clone dynamics, with interferon-beta, were reported to best predict response.

This table comes from immunoSEQ multiplex PCR, and its TCRdb copy is limited to in-frame clones, with some not included. The sample holds roughly 120,000 clones, 70% to 85% seen once. This TCR derives from a human donor with non-small cell lung cancer that progressed on radiotherapy plus ipilimumab. Some clones in this sample may be carry-over from other donors' samples. V gene TRBV28 combines with J gene TRBJ2-2; D is ambiguous. The sample here was peripheral blood, taken from a patient treated with radiotherapy plus ipilimumab. The CDR3 sequence: CASSLIPPNTGELFF. Written as DNA, the CDR3 is TGTGCCAGCAGTTTAATACCTCCGAACACCGGGGAGCTGTTTTTT. Filled out from reference TRBV28 and TRBJ2-2, the complete variable domain reads DVKVTQSSRYLVKRTGEKVFLECVQDMDHENMFWYRQDPGLGLRLIYFSYDVKMKEKGDIPEGYSVSREKKERFSLILESASTNQTSMYLCASSLIPPNTGELFFGEGSRLTVL.